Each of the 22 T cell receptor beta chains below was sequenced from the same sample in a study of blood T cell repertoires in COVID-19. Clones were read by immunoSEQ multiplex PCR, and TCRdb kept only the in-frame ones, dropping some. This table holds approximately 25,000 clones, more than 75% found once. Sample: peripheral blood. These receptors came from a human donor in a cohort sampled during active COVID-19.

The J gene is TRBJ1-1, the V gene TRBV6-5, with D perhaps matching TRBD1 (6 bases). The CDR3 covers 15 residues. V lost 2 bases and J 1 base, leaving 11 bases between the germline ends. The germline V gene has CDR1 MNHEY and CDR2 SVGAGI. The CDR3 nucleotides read TGTGCCAGCAGTTACCAGGGGACCCCGAACACTGAAGCTTTCTTT. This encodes CASSYQGTPNTEAFF.

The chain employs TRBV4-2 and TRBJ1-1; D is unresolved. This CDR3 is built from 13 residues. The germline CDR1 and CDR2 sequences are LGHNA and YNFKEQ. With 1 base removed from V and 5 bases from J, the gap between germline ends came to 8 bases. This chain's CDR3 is CASSQGSGTEAFF. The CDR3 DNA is TGTGCCAGCAGCCAAGGCAGCGGGACTGAAGCTTTCTTT.

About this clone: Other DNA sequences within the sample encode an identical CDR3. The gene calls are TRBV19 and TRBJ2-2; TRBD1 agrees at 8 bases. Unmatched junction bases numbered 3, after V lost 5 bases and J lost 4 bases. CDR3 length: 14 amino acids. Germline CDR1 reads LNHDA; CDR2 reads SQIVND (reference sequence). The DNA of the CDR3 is TGTGCCAGTAGTCTGACAGGGGCCACCGGGGAGCTGTTTTTT. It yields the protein CASSLTGATGELFF.

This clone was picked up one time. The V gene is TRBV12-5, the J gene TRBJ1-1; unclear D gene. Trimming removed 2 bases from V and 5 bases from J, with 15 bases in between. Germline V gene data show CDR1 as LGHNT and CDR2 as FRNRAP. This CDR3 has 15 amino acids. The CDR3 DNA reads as TGTGCTAGTGGTTTGCCCCCATGGGGAGTTACTGAAGCTTTCTTT. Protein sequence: CASGLPPWGVTEAFF.

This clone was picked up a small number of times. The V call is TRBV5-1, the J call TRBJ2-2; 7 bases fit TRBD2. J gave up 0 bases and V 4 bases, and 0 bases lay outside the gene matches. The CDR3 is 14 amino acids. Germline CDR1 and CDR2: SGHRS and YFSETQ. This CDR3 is CASSGGANTGELFF. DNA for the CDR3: TGCGCCAGCAGCGGGGGGGCGAACACCGGGGAGCTGTTTTTT.

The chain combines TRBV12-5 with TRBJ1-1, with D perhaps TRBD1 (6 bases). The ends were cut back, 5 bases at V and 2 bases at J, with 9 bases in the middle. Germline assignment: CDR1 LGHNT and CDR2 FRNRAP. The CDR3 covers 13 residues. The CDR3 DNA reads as TGTGCTAGTGGTAGGGGGAAAAACACTGAAGCTTTCTTT. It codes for CASGRGKNTEAFF.

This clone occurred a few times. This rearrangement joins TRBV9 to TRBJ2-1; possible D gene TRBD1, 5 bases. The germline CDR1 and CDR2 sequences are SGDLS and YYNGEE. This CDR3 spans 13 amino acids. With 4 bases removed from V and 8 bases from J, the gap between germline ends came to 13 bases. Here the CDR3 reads CASSSRGRDEQFF. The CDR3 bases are TGTGCCAGCAGCAGTAGGGGCCGGGATGAGCAGTTCTTC.

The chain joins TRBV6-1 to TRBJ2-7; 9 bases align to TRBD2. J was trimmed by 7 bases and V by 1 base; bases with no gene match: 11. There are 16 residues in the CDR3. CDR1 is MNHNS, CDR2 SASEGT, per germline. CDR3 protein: CASSEGPAGGPWEQYF. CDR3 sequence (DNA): TGTGCCAGCAGTGAAGGACCGGCGGGGGGGCCGTGGGAGCAGTACTTC.

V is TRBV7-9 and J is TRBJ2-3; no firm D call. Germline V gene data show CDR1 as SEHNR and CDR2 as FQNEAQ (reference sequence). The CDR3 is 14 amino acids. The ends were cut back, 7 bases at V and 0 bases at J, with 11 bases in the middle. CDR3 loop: CASISLASTDTQYF. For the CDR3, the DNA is TGTGCCAGCATCTCCTTAGCTAGCACAGATACGCAGTATTTT. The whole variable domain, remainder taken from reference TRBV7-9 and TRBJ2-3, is DTGVSQNPRHKITKRGQNVTFRCDPISEHNRLYWYRQTLGQGPEFLTYFQNEAQLEKSRLLSDRFSAERPKGSFSTLEIQRTEQGDSAMYLCASISLASTDTQYFGPGTRLTVL.

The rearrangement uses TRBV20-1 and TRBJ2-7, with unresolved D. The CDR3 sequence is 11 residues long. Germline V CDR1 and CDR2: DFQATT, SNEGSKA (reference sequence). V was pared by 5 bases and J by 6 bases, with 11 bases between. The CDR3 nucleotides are TGCAGTGCTCGTTTGGGCCTCGAGCAGTACTTC. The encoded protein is CSARLGLEQYF.

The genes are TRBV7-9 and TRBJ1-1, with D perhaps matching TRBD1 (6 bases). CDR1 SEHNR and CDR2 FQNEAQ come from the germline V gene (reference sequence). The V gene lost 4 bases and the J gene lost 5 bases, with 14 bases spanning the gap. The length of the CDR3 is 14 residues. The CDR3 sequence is CASSWEGVGTEAFF. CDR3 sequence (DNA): TGTGCCAGCAGCTGGGAGGGGGTGGGAACTGAAGCTTTCTTT.

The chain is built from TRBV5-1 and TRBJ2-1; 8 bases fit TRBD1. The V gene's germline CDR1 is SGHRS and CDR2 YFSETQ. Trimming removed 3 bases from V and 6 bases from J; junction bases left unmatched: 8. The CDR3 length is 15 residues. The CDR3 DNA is TGCGCCAGCAGCTCGGGACAGGCTAAGGGCAATGAGCAGTTCTTC. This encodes CASSSGQAKGNEQFF.

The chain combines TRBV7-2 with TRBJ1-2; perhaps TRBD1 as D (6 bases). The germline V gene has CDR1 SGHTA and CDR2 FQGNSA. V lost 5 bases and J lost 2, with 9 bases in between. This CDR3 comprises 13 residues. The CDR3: CASSRDINYGYTF. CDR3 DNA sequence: TGTGCCAGCAGCAGGGACATAAACTATGGCTACACCTTC.

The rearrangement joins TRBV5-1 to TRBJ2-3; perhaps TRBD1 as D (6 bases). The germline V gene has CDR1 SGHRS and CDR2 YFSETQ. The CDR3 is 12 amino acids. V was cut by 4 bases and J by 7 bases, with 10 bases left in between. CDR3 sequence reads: CASSLRDNTQYF. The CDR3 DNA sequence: TGCGCCAGCAGCCTTCGGGACAATACGCAGTATTTT.

This CDR3 reads CASSQDPTTNTGELFF. Written as DNA, the CDR3 is TGCGCCAGCAGCCAAGATCCCACTACGAACACCGGGGAGCTGTTTTTT. This chain connects TRBV4-1 to TRBJ2-2; D ambiguous. Deletions cut 0 bases from V and 0 bases from J, with 8 bases between. This CDR3 contains 16 residues. Germline CDR1 reads MGHRA; CDR2 reads YSYEKL.

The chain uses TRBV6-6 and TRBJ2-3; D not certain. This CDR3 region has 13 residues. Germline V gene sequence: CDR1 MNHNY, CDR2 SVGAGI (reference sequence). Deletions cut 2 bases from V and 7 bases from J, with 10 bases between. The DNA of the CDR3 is TGTGCCAGCAGTTACCGATCGAGGAATACGCAGTATTTT. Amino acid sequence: CASSYRSRNTQYF.

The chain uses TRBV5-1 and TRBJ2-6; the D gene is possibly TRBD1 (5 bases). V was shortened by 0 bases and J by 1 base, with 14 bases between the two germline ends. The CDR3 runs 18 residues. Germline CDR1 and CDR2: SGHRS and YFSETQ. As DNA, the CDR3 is TGCGCCAGCAGCTTGGAATCAGGGTGGCGATCTGGGGCCAACGTCCTGACTTTC. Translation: CASSLESGWRSGANVLTF.

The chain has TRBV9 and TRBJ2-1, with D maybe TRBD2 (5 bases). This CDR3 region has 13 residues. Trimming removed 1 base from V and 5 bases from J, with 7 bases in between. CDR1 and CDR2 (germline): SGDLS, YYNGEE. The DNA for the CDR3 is TGTGCCAGCAGCGTACAACTAGACAATGAGCAGTTCTTC. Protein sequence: CASSVQLDNEQFF.

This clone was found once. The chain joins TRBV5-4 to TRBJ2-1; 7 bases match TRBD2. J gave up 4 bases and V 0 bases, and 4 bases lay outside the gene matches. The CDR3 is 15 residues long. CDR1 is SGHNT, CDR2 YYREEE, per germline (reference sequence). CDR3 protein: CASSLGAGPYNEQFF. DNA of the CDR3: TGTGCCAGCAGCTTGGGAGCGGGACCTTACAATGAGCAGTTCTTC. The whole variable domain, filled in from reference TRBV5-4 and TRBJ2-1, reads ETGVTQSPTHLIKTRGQQVTLRCSSQSGHNTVSWYQQALGQGPQFIFQYYREEENGRGNFPPRFSGLQFPNYSSELNVNALELDDSALYLCASSLGAGPYNEQFFGPGTRLTVL.

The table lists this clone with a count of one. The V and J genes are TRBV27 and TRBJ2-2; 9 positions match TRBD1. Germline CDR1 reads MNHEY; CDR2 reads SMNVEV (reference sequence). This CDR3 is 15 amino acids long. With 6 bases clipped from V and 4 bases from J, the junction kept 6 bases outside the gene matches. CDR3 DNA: TGTGCCAGCAGGGGAACAGGGGGCAGCACCGGGGAGCTGTTTTTT. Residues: CASRGTGGSTGELFF.

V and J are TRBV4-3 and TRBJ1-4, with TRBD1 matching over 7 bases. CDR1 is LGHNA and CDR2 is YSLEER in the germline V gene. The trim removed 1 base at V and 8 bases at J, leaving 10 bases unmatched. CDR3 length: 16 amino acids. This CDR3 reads CASSQGVGTGEEKLFF. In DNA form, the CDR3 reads TGCGCCAGCAGCCAAGGAGTCGGTACAGGGGAGGAAAAACTGTTTTTT.

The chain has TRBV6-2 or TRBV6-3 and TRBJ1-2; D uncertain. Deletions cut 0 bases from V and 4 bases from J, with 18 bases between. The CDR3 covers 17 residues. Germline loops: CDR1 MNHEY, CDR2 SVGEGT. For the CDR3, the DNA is TGTGCCAGCAGTTACTCGAATTTTCCTGGAGGGCCCTATGGCTACACCTTC. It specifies CASSYSNFPGGPYGYTF.